Each of the 2 T cell receptor beta chains below was sequenced from the same sample in a study of blood T cell repertoires in COVID-19 (dated by TCRdb to 2018 to 2021). Libraries were prepared through the immunoSEQ multiplex PCR assay. Held by TCRdb, this immuneACCESS table contains in-frame sequences only and omits some clones. Under half of the omission traces to an unresolved V gene where checked; the cause of the rest is unknown. The sample table holds some 78,000 clones, of which 90% were seen once. The ten largest clones capture approximately 4.3% of the sample. Sequencing was performed on peripheral blood. The origin of the receptors is a woman at least 80 years old with active or convalescent COVID-19.

The V and J genes are TRBV6-5 and TRBJ1-2, with 7 bases matching TRBD1. The CDR3 length is 12 residues. V shed 6 bases and J 8 bases; nucleotides not matched to a gene: 6. The germline V gene has CDR1 MNHEY and CDR2 SVGAGI. The CDR3 DNA follows: TGTGCCAGCAGCTCCAACAGGGGCGGCTACACCTTC. Protein product: CASSSNRGGYTF.

The rearrangement joins TRBV15 to TRBJ2-2; TRBD1 matches at 8 bases. Germline CDR1 is LNHNV and CDR2 is YYDKDF (reference sequence). The trim removed 1 base at V and 3 bases at J, leaving 4 bases unmatched. The CDR3 spans 16 residues. The CDR3 bases are TGTGCCACCAGCAGAGGAGGACAGGGTTACACCGGGGAGCTGTTTTTT. This codes for CATSRGGQGYTGELFF.